The rows below give T cell receptor beta chains drawn from one sample of a study of blood T cell repertoires in COVID-19. The repertoire was sequenced with immunoSEQ multiplex PCR; TCRdb's copy has only in-frame clones and lacks some. The table includes fewer than 350,000 clones, approximately 86% detected once. Sequenced material: peripheral blood. These receptors came from a woman in her seventies with COVID-19, enrolled during active disease. Both conserved end residues are part of each CDR3. D genes are given only for firm matches. Clone size is not always given. Where it is, it says once, few, many or a class for expanded clones.

j_gene | v_gene | abundance | d_gene | CDR3aa | CDR3nt
TRBJ2-1 | TRBV7-3 | once | NA | CASSLTDYNEQFF | TGTGCCAGCAGCCTGACAGACTACAATGAGCAGTTCTTC
TRBJ1-3 | TRBV28 | NA | NA | CASSRGQFSGNTIYF | TGTGCCAGCAGCCGAGGACAGTTCTCTGGAAACACCATATATTTT
TRBJ1-2 | TRBV10-3 | NA | TRBD1 | CAISGDGRGQGGYTF | TGTGCCATCAGTGGCGATGGCAGGGGGCAGGGTGGCTACACCTTC
TRBJ2-1 | TRBV5-1 | NA | TRBD2 | CASSLAGTSGFYNEQFF | TGCGCCAGCAGCTTGGCCGGGACTAGCGGGTTCTACAATGAGCAGTTCTTC
TRBJ1-1 | TRBV6-5 | NA | TRBD1 | CASPRQGLNTEAFF | TGTGCCAGCCCTCGACAGGGACTGAACACTGAAGCTTTCTTT
TRBJ1-2 | TRBV5-3 | NA | NA | CARSSGQFYGYTF | TGTGCCAGAAGCAGCGGACAGTTCTATGGCTACACCTTC
TRBJ1-1 | TRBV5-1 | NA | TRBD1 | CASSLRDSMNTEAFF | TGCGCCAGCAGCCTACGGGACAGTATGAACACTGAAGCTTTCTTT
TRBJ1-2 | TRBV20-1 | NA | NA | CSAPTDYGYTF | TGCAGTGCGCCGACAGACTATGGCTACACCTTC
TRBJ2-7 | TRBV28 | NA | NA | CASRQGDTSLYEQYF | TGTGCCAGCAGGCAAGGGGACACTAGTCTGTACGAGCAGTACTTC
TRBJ2-3 | TRBV7-3 | NA | TRBD2 | CASSDLGAGGPDTQYF | TGTGCCAGCAGCGACCTTGGAGCGGGGGGCCCGGATACGCAGTATTTT
TRBJ1-1 | TRBV21-1 | NA | NA | CASSKGQENTEAFF | TGTGCCAGCAGCAAAGGACAGGAGAACACTGAAGCTTTCTTT
TRBJ1-6 | TRBV5-8 | NA | NA | CASSSGQSYNSPLHF | TGTGCCAGCAGCTCCGGACAGTCTTATAATTCACCCCTCCACTTT
TRBJ1-3 | TRBV3-1/TRBV3-2 | NA | NA | CASSQPQAGNTIYF | TGTGCCAGCAGCCAGCCCCAGGCAGGAAACACCATATATTTT
TRBJ2-1 | TRBV21-1 | NA | NA | CASSKGAGGHYNEQFF | TGTGCCAGCAGCAAGGGAGCGGGGGGGCATTACAATGAGCAGTTCTTC
TRBJ2-1 | TRBV13 | NA | TRBD1 | CASSLEGQGAREQFF | TGTGCCAGCAGCTTAGAGGGACAGGGGGCGCGTGAGCAGTTCTTC
TRBJ1-2 | TRBV12-3/TRBV12-4 | NA | TRBD1 | CASSQGQHGYTF | TGTGCCAGCAGTCAGGGACAGCATGGCTACACCTTC
TRBJ1-4 | TRBV2 | NA | NA | CASSRGGAMWEKLFF | TGTGCCAGCAGCCGGGGAGGGGCAATGTGGGAAAAACTGTTTTTT
TRBJ2-2 | TRBV5-1 | NA | TRBD2 | CASSLGTSANTGELFF | TGCGCCAGCAGCTTGGGTACTAGCGCCAACACCGGGGAGCTGTTTTTT
TRBJ1-2 | TRBV2 | NA | TRBD1 | CASSLLTGGLGYTF | TGTGCCAGCAGCTTACTAACAGGGGGCCTTGGCTACACCTTC
TRBJ1-1 | TRBV4-2 | NA | NA | CASSQEQGMNTEAFF | TGTGCCAGCAGCCAAGAACAGGGAATGAACACTGAAGCTTTCTTT
TRBJ2-7 | TRBV6-5 | NA | TRBD1 | CASSQRGQGAVEQYF | TGTGCCAGCAGTCAACGGGGGCAGGGGGCAGTCGAGCAGTACTTC
TRBJ2-5 | TRBV29-1 | NA | NA | CSVEASHEGTQYF | TGCAGCGTTGAAGCTTCTCATGAGGGGACCCAGTACTTC
TRBJ1-2 | TRBV6-5 | NA | NA | CASSQGGFNYGYTF | TGTGCCAGCAGCCAAGGGGGATTTAACTATGGCTACACCTTC
TRBJ1-1 | TRBV5-1 | few | TRBD1 | CASSPDRGLNTEAFF | TGCGCCAGCAGCCCCGACAGGGGCTTGAACACTGAAGCTTTCTTT
TRBJ2-3 | TRBV5-4 | NA | TRBD2 | CASSFGRGADTQYF | TGTGCCAGCAGCTTTGGGAGGGGAGCAGATACGCAGTATTTT
TRBJ1-2 | TRBV28 | NA | TRBD1 | CATPRGDRGMKGYTF | TGTGCGACTCCCAGAGGAGACAGGGGGATGAAGGGCTACACCTTC
TRBJ2-1 | TRBV7-9 | NA | TRBD2 | CASSTGLADYNEQFF | TGTGCCAGCAGCACAGGACTAGCGGACTACAATGAGCAGTTCTTC
TRBJ1-5 | TRBV19 | NA | TRBD1 | CASSRTGEGNQPQHF | TGTGCCAGTAGTCGGACAGGGGAGGGCAATCAGCCCCAGCATTTT
TRBJ1-3 | TRBV5-4 | NA | TRBD1 | CASSSRDRSGNTIYF | TGTGCCAGCAGCTCCCGGGACAGATCAGGAAACACCATATATTTT
TRBJ2-7 | TRBV10-3 | once | TRBD1 | CAITGTEGHEQYF | TGTGCCATCACCGGGACAGAAGGGCACGAGCAGTACTTC
TRBJ2-2 | TRBV19 | NA | TRBD1 | CASSIGTGSAGELFF | TGTGCCAGTAGTATCGGGACAGGGAGCGCCGGGGAGCTGTTTTTT
TRBJ2-1 | TRBV6-5 | NA | NA | CASILGGLGYNEQFF | TGTGCCAGCATTCTCGGGGGTTTGGGCTACAATGAGCAGTTCTTC
TRBJ2-5 | TRBV12-3/TRBV12-4 | NA | NA | CASSMTGEETQYF | TGTGCCAGCAGCATGACAGGAGAAGAGACCCAGTACTTC
TRBJ2-1 | TRBV20-1 | NA | NA | CSASHGTPPNEQFF | TGCAGTGCTAGTCATGGGACTCCGCCTAATGAGCAGTTCTTC
TRBJ1-2 | TRBV9 | NA | NA | CASSGLGEKPGYTF | TGTGCCAGCAGCGGTTTGGGAGAGAAGCCTGGCTACACCTTC
TRBJ2-5 | TRBV7-2 | NA | TRBD2 | CASSPTSGQETQYF | TGTGCCAGCAGTCCTACTAGCGGCCAAGAGACCCAGTACTTC
TRBJ1-4 | TRBV4-1 | NA | NA | CASSQVGLINEKLFF | TGCGCCAGCAGCCAGGTGGGACTGATTAATGAAAAACTGTTTTTT
TRBJ1-5 | TRBV6-5 | NA | NA | CASSPVRRQPQHF | TGTGCCAGCAGCCCGGTGCGCCGGCAGCCCCAGCATTTT
TRBJ1-2 | TRBV5-1 | NA | TRBD1 | CASSPSTGVDGYTF | TGCGCCAGCAGCCCAAGCACAGGGGTCGATGGCTACACCTTC
TRBJ2-4 | TRBV7-9 | NA | TRBD1 | CASSSRQGFGNIQYF | TGTGCCAGCAGCTCAAGACAGGGGTTCGGGAACATTCAGTACTTC
TRBJ2-2 | TRBV11-3 | NA | NA | CASSSLEDGELFF | TGTGCCAGCAGCTCGTTAGAGGACGGGGAGCTGTTTTTT
TRBJ2-2 | TRBV27 | NA | TRBD2 | CASSFGGAGELFF | TGTGCCAGCAGTTTCGGGGGGGCCGGGGAGCTGTTTTTT
TRBJ2-3 | TRBV27 | NA | TRBD2 | CARGLAGGRDTQYF | TGTGCCAGGGGTTTAGCGGGGGGGAGAGATACGCAGTATTTT
TRBJ1-5 | TRBV2 | NA | NA | CASTQGWGPNQPQHF | TGTGCCAGCACTCAAGGGTGGGGGCCCAATCAGCCCCAGCATTTT
TRBJ2-3 | TRBV7-2 | NA | TRBD2 | CASSLVGSGGAEGDTQYF | TGTGCCAGCAGCTTAGTGGGTAGCGGGGGGGCCGAGGGAGATACGCAGTATTTT
TRBJ1-2 | TRBV2 | NA | TRBD1 | CASRARQGAYYGYTF | TGTGCCAGCAGGGCACGACAGGGGGCATACTATGGCTACACCTTC